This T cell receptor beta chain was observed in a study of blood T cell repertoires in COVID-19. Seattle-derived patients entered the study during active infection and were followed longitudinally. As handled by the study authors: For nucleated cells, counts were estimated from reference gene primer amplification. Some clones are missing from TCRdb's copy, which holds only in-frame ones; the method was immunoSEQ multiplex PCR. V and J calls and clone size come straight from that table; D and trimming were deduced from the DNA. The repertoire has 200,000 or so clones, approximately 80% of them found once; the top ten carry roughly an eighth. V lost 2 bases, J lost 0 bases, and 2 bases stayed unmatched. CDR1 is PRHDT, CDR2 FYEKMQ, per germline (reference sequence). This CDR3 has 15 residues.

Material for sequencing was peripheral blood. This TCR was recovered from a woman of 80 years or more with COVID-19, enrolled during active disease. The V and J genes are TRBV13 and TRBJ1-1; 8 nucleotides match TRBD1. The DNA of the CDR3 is TGTGCCAGCAGCTTAACAGGGGGACTGAACACTGAAGCTTTCTTT. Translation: CASSLTGGLNTEAFF.